This T cell receptor beta chain was retrieved from a study of tumor-infiltrating lymphocytes in primary liver carcinoma. Researchers generated TCR beta cDNA from around 510 ng of total RNA, relying on a constant-region primer. Three nested multiplex PCR rounds, a slightly modified ARM-PCR, produced the libraries for TCR beta. The study ran its first two PCR rounds for about 11 cycles each, using TRBV1-TRBV30 forward primers and a C-beta reverse primer. TCRdb re-called the multiplex PCR reads through MiXCR, storing one row per CDR3 protein. The table includes 180,000 or so distinct CDR3 sequences, about 60% detected once. RNA isolated from unsorted whole blood supplied the blood RNA, with germline DNA also extracted. The ends were cut back, 3 bases at V and 9 bases at J, with 15 bases in the middle. Germline CDR1 MGHRA, CDR2 YSYEKL. CDR3 length: 14 amino acids.

This TCR was recovered from a man aged 40-49 years with primary liver carcinoma and hepatitis B virus infection. Sequenced: peripheral blood. The chain uses TRBV4-1 and TRBJ2-1, with D unresolved. The CDR3 bases are TGCGCCAGCAGCCACGATCCCCGTGGCGCTGAGCAGTTCTTC. Protein sequence: CASSHDPRGAEQFF.